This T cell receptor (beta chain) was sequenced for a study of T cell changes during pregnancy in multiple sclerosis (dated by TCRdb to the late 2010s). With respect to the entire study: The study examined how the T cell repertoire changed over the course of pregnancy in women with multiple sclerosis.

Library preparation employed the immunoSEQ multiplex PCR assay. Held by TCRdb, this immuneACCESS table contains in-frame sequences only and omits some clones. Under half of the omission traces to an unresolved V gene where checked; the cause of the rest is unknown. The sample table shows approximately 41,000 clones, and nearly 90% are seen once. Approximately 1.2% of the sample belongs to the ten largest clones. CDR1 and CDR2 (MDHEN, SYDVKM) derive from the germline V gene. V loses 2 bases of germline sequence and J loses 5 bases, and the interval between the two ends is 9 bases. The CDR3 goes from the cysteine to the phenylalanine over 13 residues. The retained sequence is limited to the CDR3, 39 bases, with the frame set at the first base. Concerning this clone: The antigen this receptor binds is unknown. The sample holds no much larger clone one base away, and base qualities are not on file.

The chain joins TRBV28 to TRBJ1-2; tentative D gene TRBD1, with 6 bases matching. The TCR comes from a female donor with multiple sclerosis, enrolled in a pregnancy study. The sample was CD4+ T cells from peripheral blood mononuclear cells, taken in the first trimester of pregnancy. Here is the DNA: TGTGCCAGCAGTTTAGCAGGGGAGTATGGCTACACCTTC. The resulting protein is CASSLAGEYGYTF.